The clone carrying this T cell receptor beta chain was seen repeatedly, ten times or more. The data originate from a study of glioma-infiltrating T cells. V was trimmed by 9 bases and J by 2 bases, leaving 11 bases between them. Germline V gene sequence: CDR1 SEHNR, CDR2 FQNEAQ (reference sequence). CDR3 length: 12 residues. Amplification of TCR alpha and beta CDR3 regions from RNA used iRepertoire nested multiplex PCR. Input was 100-400 ng of tissue mRNA or PBMC total RNA. TCRdb analysed the multiplex PCR reads with MiXCR anew, one entry per CDR3 protein. This table has about 200,000 distinct CDR3 sequences, 30% to 40% appearing once.

The chain recombines TRBV7-9 with TRBJ2-7; D may be TRBD2 (5 bases). The sequence derives from a human donor with low-grade glioma or glioblastoma, undergoing nonglioma brain surgery, or in good health (not recorded which). The sequencing input was glioma tissue, nonneoplastic brain tissue, or PBMCs (not recorded which). CDR3 coding DNA: TGTGCCAGTGGCGGGCAGGCCTACGAGCAGTACTTC. It codes for CASGGQAYEQYF. The full variable domain, completed using reference TRBV7-9 and TRBJ2-7, is DTGVSQNPRHKITKRGQNVTFRCDPISEHNRLYWYRQTLGQGPEFLTYFQNEAQLEKSRLLSDRFSAERPKGSFSTLEIQRTEQGDSAMYLCASGGQAYEQYFGPGTRLTVT.